The next 14 T cell receptor beta chains were all read from a single sample in a study of blood T cell repertoires in COVID-19. Profiled with immunoSEQ multiplex PCR; TCRdb holds only in-frame clones, not every one. The data hold 200,000 to 250,000 clones, with about 83% observed a single time. Sequencing was carried out using peripheral blood. Every receptor here comes from a young woman with COVID-19, enrolled during active disease.

This chain connects TRBV24-1 to TRBJ2-2, with 14 nucleotides matching TRBD2. The CDR3 spans 20 residues. Germline V gene sequence: CDR1 KGHDR, CDR2 SFDVKD. Losses at the gene ends were 4 bases for V and 1 base for J; bases not matched to a gene: 10. The CDR3 region has the DNA TGTGCCACCAGTGACCGGGGACTAGCGGGGGACCCGTGGAACACCGGGGAGCTGTTTTTT. Amino acids: CATSDRGLAGDPWNTGELFF.

This clone was observed a few times. The chain uses TRBV18 and TRBJ1-6; 10 bases fit TRBD1. Germline V gene sequence: CDR1 KGHSH, CDR2 LQKENI. After removal of 8 bases from V and 5 bases from J, the junction contained 6 bases not matched to a gene. The CDR3 consists of 15 residues. The DNA for the CDR3 is TGTGCCAGCCGACAGGGACAGGGGAATAATTCACCCCTCCACTTT. Protein sequence: CASRQGQGNNSPLHF.

The V gene is TRBV7-9, the J gene TRBJ2-5; 11 bases are shared with TRBD1. The CDR3 length is 18 residues. J lost 1 base, V lost 5 bases, and 12 bases had no gene match. Germline V gene data show CDR1 as SEHNR and CDR2 as FQNEAQ (reference sequence). The CDR3 protein is CASSTKRTGGEFQETQYF. Here the CDR3 DNA reads TGTGCCAGCAGCACGAAAAGGACAGGGGGCGAATTCCAAGAGACCCAGTACTTC.

The chain couples TRBV13 to TRBJ1-2, with 7 bases that match TRBD1. From germline, CDR1 is PRHDT and CDR2 FYEKMQ (reference sequence). The CDR3 totals 14 residues. Trimming removed 7 bases from V and 4 bases from J; junction bases left unmatched: 9. CDR3 sequence reads: CASIRQGGGYGYTF. CDR3 nucleotide sequence: TGTGCCAGCATCCGACAGGGCGGCGGCTATGGCTACACCTTC.

The gene calls are TRBV28 and TRBJ2-7, with 8 bases identical to TRBD2. CDR1 is MDHEN, CDR2 SYDVKM, per germline. The V and J ends lost 3 bases and 2 bases, in that order; junction bases with no gene match: 6. The CDR3 is 15 residues long. The CDR3 bases are TGTGCCAGCAGTTTCCTAGCGGGCTCAACCTACGAGCAGTACTTC. Protein product: CASSFLAGSTYEQYF.

V usage is TRBV11-2 and J usage is TRBJ2-7; D unresolved. Per the germline V gene, CDR1 is SGHAT and CDR2 is FQNNGV. There are 13 residues in the CDR3. Deletions cut 0 bases from V and 2 bases from J, with 5 bases between. The CDR3 DNA reads TGTGCCAGCAGCTTAGAGGCCCCCTACGAGCAGTACTTC. This gives the protein CASSLEAPYEQYF.

In its sample, this clone was seen many times. The V call is TRBV19, the J call TRBJ1-1; the D gene is possibly TRBD1 (6 bases). Germline lookup yields CDR1 LNHDA and CDR2 SQIVND (reference sequence). Trimming removed 7 bases at V and 1 base at J, with 16 bases between. The CDR3 consists of 15 residues. CDR3 sequence: CASTLFRTANTEAFF. The DNA of the CDR3 is TGTGCCAGTACCCTATTTCGGACAGCGAACACTGAAGCTTTCTTT. The entire variable domain, with the rest obtained from reference TRBV19 and TRBJ1-1, is as follows: DGGITQSPKYLFRKEGQNVTLSCEQNLNHDAMYWYRQDPGQGLRLIYYSQIVNDFQKGDIAEGYSVSREKKESFPLTVTSAQKNPTAFYLCASTLFRTANTEAFFGQGTRLTVV.

The V call is TRBV18, the J call TRBJ1-1; D is possibly TRBD1 (6 bases). The CDR3 extends over 15 amino acids. Germline CDR1 reads KGHSH; CDR2 reads LQKENI. V lost 2 bases and J 5 bases, leaving 15 bases between the germline ends. The CDR3 DNA reads TGTGCCAGCTCACCAAAGGATCAGGGGCTAACTGAAGCTTTCTTT. Residues: CASSPKDQGLTEAFF.

The rearrangement uses TRBV7-9 and TRBJ1-2; TRBD1 agrees at 8 bases. Germline V lookup: CDR1 SEHNR, CDR2 FQNEAQ (reference sequence). The CDR3 consists of 12 residues. With V trimmed by 5 bases and J by 10 bases, 6 bases remained unmatched. DNA for the CDR3: TGTGCCAGCAGCGACCGGACAGGGCCCTACACCTTC. Translation: CASSDRTGPYTF.

V and J are TRBV11-2 and TRBJ2-1, with TRBD1 matching over 9 bases. Germline CDR1 is SGHAT and CDR2 is FQNNGV. V shed 4 bases, J shed 6 bases, and the junction held 4 bases outside the gene matches. This CDR3 spans 14 amino acids. The DNA of the CDR3 is TGTGCCAGCAGCTATGGGACAGGGTTCAATGAGCAGTTCTTC. As protein: CASSYGTGFNEQFF.

The chain employs TRBV5-1 and TRBJ2-7; perhaps TRBD1 as D (5 bases). The germline CDR1 and CDR2 sequences are SGHRS and YFSETQ. The length of the CDR3 is 14 residues. Between the trimmed V and J ends, which lost 4 bases and 1 base, there was a span of 12 bases. CDR3 coding DNA: TGCGCCAGCAGCGGGTCGACAGCTTCCTACGAGCAGTACTTC. It translates to CASSGSTASYEQYF.

This chain uses TRBV29-1 with TRBJ1-1, with 8 bases matching TRBD1. The CDR3 is 11 residues long. Germline V gene lookup returns CDR1 SQVTM and CDR2 ANQGSEA. Trimming removed 7 bases from V and 6 bases from J; junction bases left unmatched: 4. CDR3 in amino acids: CSAGQGSEAFF. Written as DNA, the CDR3 is TGCAGCGCAGGACAGGGATCTGAAGCTTTCTTT.

This sequence joins TRBV24-1 and TRBJ2-5, with 9 positions matching TRBD1. The CDR3 contains 15 residues. V was clipped by 4 bases and J by 1 base; unmatched bases: 3. Germline lookup yields CDR1 KGHDR and CDR2 SFDVKD. This CDR3 is CATSDSGQGQETQYF. The CDR3 DNA reads as TGTGCCACCAGTGACTCGGGACAGGGCCAAGAGACCCAGTACTTC.

The chain links TRBV5-1 to TRBJ1-2; 8 positions agree with TRBD1. This CDR3 is built from 13 residues. The germline V gene encodes CDR1 SGHRS and CDR2 YFSETQ. The junction had 7 bases not matched to a gene; V was cut back by 4 bases and J by 8 bases. The CDR3 protein is CASSPDRERGYTF. The CDR3, as DNA: TGCGCCAGCAGCCCGGACAGGGAGAGAGGCTACACCTTC.